A single sample gave rise to the 15 T cell receptor beta chains below, sequenced in a study of T cells in Graves' hyperthyroidism and ophthalmopathy. The source material, RNA transcripts, was used to amplify TCR beta CDR3 regions. The HTBI set primed first-round TCR CDR3 RT-PCR. TCRdb independently ran MiXCR on the multiplex PCR reads; one entry per CDR3 protein. Among 350,000 to 400,000 distinct CDR3 sequences listed, approximately 13% were seen once. Material for sequencing was blood. All receptors derive from a woman in her fifties or sixties with Graves' hyperthyroidism.

Only a few counts were recorded for this clonotype. The J gene is TRBJ2-1, the V gene TRBV20-1; 10 bases map to TRBD2. The CDR3 extends over 14 amino acids. V lost 6 bases to trimming and J lost 4 bases; unmatched junction nucleotides: 6. Germline V gene lookup returns CDR1 DFQATT and CDR2 SNEGSKA (reference sequence). CDR3 nucleotide sequence: TGCAGTGCCGGGGGACTAGCGAATTACAATGAGCAGTTCTTC. Translated, it gives CSAGGLANYNEQFF.

This clonotype was seen repeatedly, ten times or more. The chain combines TRBV12-3 or TRBV12-4 with TRBJ2-2, with 7 bases lining up with TRBD1. V lost 5 bases to trimming and J lost 0 bases; unmatched junction nucleotides: 6. This CDR3 contains 16 residues. CDR3 amino acids: CASSPSGTANTGELFF. CDR3 DNA: TGTGCCAGCAGTCCCTCCGGGACAGCGAACACCGGGGAGCTGTTTTTT.

The chain is built from TRBV9 and TRBJ2-1; 9 bases fit TRBD2. Germline V gene data show CDR1 as SGDLS and CDR2 as YYNGEE. After removal of 4 bases from V and 9 bases from J, the junction contained 8 bases not matched to a gene. This CDR3 is 14 amino acids long. CDR3 nucleotide sequence: TGTGCCAGCAGCCCCAGTGGCGGGAGGGGTGAGCAGTTCTTC. Protein product: CASSPSGGRGEQFF.

Many counts were recorded for this clonotype. This chain uses TRBV6-1 with TRBJ1-3, with unresolved D. This CDR3 is built from 13 residues. V lost 2 bases and J lost 15, with 17 bases in between. Germline V gene data show CDR1 as MNHNS and CDR2 as SASEGT. CDR3 nucleotide sequence: TGTGCCAGCAGTGAATCACAGCGGGGAGAAGGATATTTT. Amino acids: CASSESQRGEGYF.

This clonotype came up many times. The chain employs TRBV7-9 and TRBJ2-3; D is ambiguous. CDR1 SEHNR and CDR2 FQNEAQ come from the germline V gene (reference sequence). This CDR3 has 15 residues. V shed 5 bases and J shed 0 bases, with 12 bases lying between them. The CDR3 here is CASSPGATSTDTQYF. The CDR3 region has the DNA TGTGCCAGCAGCCCCGGAGCCACTAGCACAGATACGCAGTATTTT.

This clonotype was seen a handful of times. The rearrangement joins TRBV7-9 to TRBJ2-1; 8 nucleotides agree with TRBD2. The ends lost 5 bases at V and 0 bases at J; junction bases unmatched: 9. The germline V gene has CDR1 SEHNR and CDR2 FQNEAQ (reference sequence). The CDR3 length is 17 residues. The CDR3 DNA reads TGTGCCAGCAGCCCCCGGGGGGGCGGGACCTCCTACAATGAGCAGTTCTTC. This gives the protein CASSPRGGGTSYNEQFF.

This clonotype appeared a few times. This rearrangement joins TRBV7-9 to TRBJ1-1; tentative D call: TRBD1 (6 bases). From germline, CDR1 is SEHNR and CDR2 FQNEAQ (reference sequence). Trimming stripped 3 bases from V and 8 bases from J, with 19 bases between. The CDR3 extends over 15 amino acids. This chain's CDR3 is CASSFGGGPAREAFF. In nucleotides, the CDR3 is TGTGCCAGCAGCTTTGGGGGGGGGCCGGCCCGGGAAGCTTTCTTT. The complete variable domain, with remaining parts taken from reference TRBV7-9 and TRBJ1-1, reads DTGVSQNPRHKITKRGQNVTFRCDPISEHNRLYWYRQTLGQGPEFLTYFQNEAQLEKSRLLSDRFSAERPKGSFSTLEIQRTEQGDSAMYLCASSFGGGPAREAFFGQGTRLTVV.

This clonotype came up many times. The genes are TRBV12-3 or TRBV12-4 and TRBJ2-5; 7 positions agree with TRBD2. V was clipped by 5 bases and J by 11 bases; unmatched bases: 5. This CDR3 is built from 11 residues. CDR3 sequence (DNA): TGTGCCAGCAGTCGAGCTAGCGGACAGTACTTC. Its protein is CASSRASGQYF.

This clonotype occurred many times. This rearrangement joins TRBV7-2 to TRBJ2-1; TRBD1 or TRBD2 may be the D gene (6 bases each). CDR1 SGHTA and CDR2 FQGNSA come from the germline V gene. V lost 1 base and J lost 9, with 10 bases in between. The CDR3 extends over 13 amino acids. CDR3 sequence: CASSLVGGGEQFF. DNA of the CDR3: TGTGCCAGCAGCTTAGTGGGGGGCGGTGAGCAGTTCTTC.

This clonotype was counted many times. This rearrangement joins TRBV20-1 to TRBJ2-5; TRBD1 matches 7 bases. Germline CDR1 reads DFQATT; CDR2 reads SNEGSKA (reference sequence). Germline trimming cut 6 bases from V and 0 bases from J; bases unmatched to any gene: 4. This CDR3 has 13 residues. The CDR3 DNA follows: TGCAGTGCCCCGGGACAGAACCAAGAGACCCAGTACTTC. Residues: CSAPGQNQETQYF.

Ten or more counts support this clonotype. The chain is built from TRBV2 and TRBJ1-2; D is unclear. With 4 bases removed from V and 4 bases from J, the gap between germline ends came to 4 bases. Germline CDR1 is SNHLY and CDR2 is FYNNEI. The CDR3 is made up of 11 amino acids. The CDR3 sequence is CASSVSYGYTF. CDR3 coding DNA: TGTGCCAGCAGTGTTAGCTATGGCTACACCTTC.

V and J are TRBV6-1 and TRBJ2-7; TRBD2 aligns across 13 bases. Trimming cost V 6 bases and J 4 bases; bases outside gene matches: 6. CDR1 and CDR2 (germline): MNHNS, SASEGT. The CDR3 is made up of 15 amino acids. CDR3 bases: TGTGCCAGCAGCTCCGGGACTAGCGGGATGTACGAGCAGTACTTC. This translates into CASSSGTSGMYEQYF.

This clonotype was picked up a small number of times. J is TRBJ1-1 and V is TRBV29-1; weak D call: TRBD1 (5 bases). Trimming removed 1 base at V and 0 bases at J, with 9 bases between. The germline gives CDR1 SQVTM, CDR2 ANQGSEA. This CDR3 has 14 residues. CDR3 DNA: TGCAGCGTTGAAGGCCCCAGGGTGAACACTGAAGCTTTCTTT. This codes for CSVEGPRVNTEAFF.

Many counts were recorded for this clonotype. The gene calls are TRBV2 and TRBJ2-2; 8 bases align to TRBD2. CDR3 length: 15 residues. Germline lookup yields CDR1 SNHLY and CDR2 FYNNEI. The trim removed 7 bases at V and 5 bases at J, leaving 9 bases unmatched. The CDR3 region is CASTGGAVSTGELFF. The CDR3 DNA reads TGTGCCAGCACGGGGGGGGCGGTTTCGACCGGGGAGCTGTTTTTT.

This chain uses TRBV6-1 with TRBJ1-2; TRBD1 matches at 8 bases. Germline trimming cut 6 bases from V and 3 bases from J; bases unmatched to any gene: 3. Germline loops: CDR1 MNHNS, CDR2 SASEGT. CDR3 length equals 13 residues. CDR3 in amino acids: CASRSTGDYGYTF. The CDR3 nucleotides read TGTGCCAGCAGGTCGACAGGGGACTATGGCTACACCTTC.